The next 17 T cell receptor beta chains were all read from a single sample in a study of Ad26.COV2.S vaccination and SARS-CoV-2 variants. Treatment reported: 15 to 20 received Ad26.COV2.S at low or high dose, single or two shots; 5 received placebo; per-sample allocation not given. Repertoires come from day 63 after the first vaccine or placebo injection. TCRdb's table, derived via immunoSEQ multiplex PCR, lists solely in-frame clones and lacks some. The table includes hundreds of thousands of clones, 89% detected once. The sample was peripheral blood, taken in a trial of Ad26.COV2.S vaccine versus placebo. The receptors come from a person aged 18-60 years who received the Ad26.COV2.S COVID-19 vaccine or a placebo.

The V and J genes are TRBV28 and TRBJ2-7, with 7 bases identical to TRBD2. The ends lost 7 bases at V and 0 bases at J; junction bases unmatched: 9. Germline CDR1 and CDR2: MDHEN and SYDVKM. The CDR3 consists of 15 residues. The CDR3 here is CASTSPGLPSYEQYF. CDR3 bases: TGTGCCAGCACTTCCCCGGGACTACCCTCCTACGAGCAGTACTTC.

As concerns this clone: With a much larger clone just one base away, this may be a read error. Other DNA sequences in the sample encode the same CDR3. V and J are TRBV21-1 and TRBJ2-6; the DNA was not compared with TRBD1, the D call given in the table. TRBV21-1 counts as a pseudogene. This CDR3 spans 19 amino acids. CDR3 amino acids: CASSNRTDVRSSGANVLTF. The CDR3 DNA follows: TGTGCCAGCAGCAACCGGACCGACGTTCGGAGCTCTGGGGCCAACGTCTTGACTTTC.

The chain is built from TRBV7-6 and TRBJ2-3; D is undetermined. The CDR3 is 12 amino acids. Germline V gene lookup returns CDR1 SGHVS and CDR2 FNYEAQ. Trimming cost V 2 bases and J 4 bases, with 4 bases left between them. This CDR3 reads CASSLSPDTQYF. The CDR3 coding sequence is TGTGCCAGCAGCTTAAGTCCAGATACGCAGTATTTT.

V and J are TRBV24-1 and TRBJ1-2; TRBD1 matches 8 bases. This CDR3 is 15 amino acids long. The junction had 6 bases not matched to a gene; V was cut back by 4 bases and J by 3 bases. CDR1 is KGHDR, CDR2 SFDVKD, per germline. The chain's CDR3 is CATSDPGQAYYGYTF. DNA of the CDR3: TGTGCCACCAGTGACCCGGGACAGGCCTACTATGGCTACACCTTC.

The rearrangement uses TRBV27 and TRBJ2-1; 13 bases fit TRBD2. V gave up 2 bases and J gave up 2 bases; unmatched junction bases: 6. CDR1 MNHEY and CDR2 SMNVEV come from the germline V gene (reference sequence). CDR3 size: 18 residues. The CDR3 bases are TGTGCCAGCAGTTTAACTAGCGGGGGGGCCCGACCCTACAATGAGCAGTTCTTC. Protein: CASSLTSGGARPYNEQFF.

The chain employs TRBV27 and TRBJ1-1; D uncertain. V dropped 2 bases and J dropped 2 bases, with 18 bases sitting between them. The CDR3 totals 17 residues. Germline V CDR1 and CDR2: MNHEY, SMNVEV (reference sequence). The CDR3 region has the DNA TGTGCCAGCAGTTTAAGGTCGGGCGGGCAGATAAACACTGAAGCTTTCTTT. Translation: CASSLRSGGQINTEAFF.

This chain links TRBV7-9 with TRBJ2-1, with D hard to call. Germline CDR1 and CDR2: SEHNR and FQNEAQ (reference sequence). The CDR3 has 16 amino acids. V was trimmed by 0 bases and J by 3 bases, leaving 12 bases between them. The CDR3 protein is CASSLAGAFDYNEQFF. CDR3 DNA: TGTGCCAGCAGCTTAGCTGGCGCATTCGACTACAATGAGCAGTTCTTC.

About this clone: Distinct nucleotide sequences in the sample also encode this CDR3. The chain carries TRBV5-6 and TRBJ2-2; D is ambiguous. The CDR3 has 12 residues. Trimming cost V 2 bases and J 5 bases, with 4 bases left between them. Germline V gene lookup returns CDR1 SGHDT and CDR2 YYEEEE. CDR3: CASSFGTGELFF. CDR3 nucleotides: TGTGCCAGCAGCTTTGGTACCGGGGAGCTGTTTTTT.

This chain uses TRBV19 with TRBJ2-7; 9 positions match TRBD1. The CDR3 is 12 amino acids. The V segment lost 9 bases and the J segment 2 bases; nucleotides outside the gene matches: 2. Germline CDR1 is LNHDA and CDR2 is SQIVND (reference sequence). The DNA for the CDR3 is TGTGCCAGCCGGGACAGGGCCTACGAGCAGTACTTC. This encodes CASRDRAYEQYF.

This chain uses TRBV18 with TRBJ2-5; 10 positions match TRBD2. J lost 5 bases, V lost 3 bases, and 6 bases had no gene match. Per germline, CDR1 KGHSH and CDR2 LQKENI. The CDR3 runs 15 residues. The CDR3 is CASSPGAGGAETQYF. The DNA for the CDR3 is TGTGCCAGCTCACCGGGAGCGGGAGGGGCGGAGACCCAGTACTTC.

This clone was counted a single time. The chain joins TRBV30 to TRBJ2-7, with a weak D call TRBD1 (6 bases). The V gene's germline CDR1 is GTSNPN and CDR2 SVGIG (reference sequence). The V end was cut by 0 bases, the J end by 1 base, with 10 bases between. The CDR3 sequence is 14 residues long. In nucleotides, the CDR3 is TGTGCCTGGAGTGTCCCTACAGGGTCCTACGAGCAGTACTTC. Protein product: CAWSVPTGSYEQYF.

The gene calls are TRBV10-2 and TRBJ2-1; TRBD2 aligns across 8 bases. This CDR3 comprises 15 residues. V shed 7 bases and J 4 bases; nucleotides not matched to a gene: 9. Germline loops: CDR1 WSHSY, CDR2 SAAADI. CDR3 DNA: TGCGCCAGCAAACCGCCGGGAGGGCTTTACAATGAGCAGTTCTTC. Amino acids: CASKPPGGLYNEQFF.

The J gene is TRBJ2-4, the V gene TRBV6-5; no clear D. Per the germline V gene, CDR1 is MNHEY and CDR2 is SVGAGI. The V end lost 5 bases, the J end lost 0 bases, and 11 bases lay between the germline ends. This CDR3 is 15 amino acids long. CDR3 sequence (DNA): TGTGCCAGCAGTCCCTCATCCCTAGCCAAAAACATTCAGTACTTC. Its protein is CASSPSSLAKNIQYF.

This clone came up a few times. The chain uses TRBV6-6 and TRBJ1-2, with D tentatively TRBD1 (5 bases). The CDR3 runs to 14 residues. Trimming removed 7 bases from V and 6 bases from J, with 18 bases in between. Germline CDR1 MNHNY, CDR2 SVGAGI (reference sequence). The CDR3 reads CASTQPSQGDGYTF. The DNA for the CDR3 is TGTGCCAGCACCCAACCCTCCCAGGGCGATGGCTACACCTTC.

About this clone itself: One junction end disagrees with the germline gene, perhaps due to a read error. The chain couples TRBV7-9 to TRBJ1-6; D gene unclear. The CDR3 is 15 residues long. The germline V gene encodes CDR1 SEHNR and CDR2 FQNEAQ (reference sequence). CDR3 coding DNA: TGTGCCAGCAGTTTAGAGGTGATCTGGAATTCACCCCTCCACTTT. Translating it yields CASSLEVIWNSPLHF.

The rearrangement joins TRBV5-4 to TRBJ2-1, with TRBD2 as a possible D gene (6 bases). Trimming left V 0 bases short and J 0 bases short, with 10 bases between. CDR1 is SGHNT and CDR2 is YYREEE in the germline V gene (reference sequence). CDR3 size: 16 residues. In DNA, the CDR3 is TGTGCCAGCAGCTTGGGCGGGGCTTCCTCCTACAATGAGCAGTTCTTC. The encoded protein is CASSLGGASSYNEQFF.

The V call is TRBV11-2, the J call TRBJ2-4; possibly TRBD1 for D (5 bases). The germline CDR1 and CDR2 sequences are SGHAT and FQNNGV. The CDR3 totals 15 residues. Trimming stripped 4 bases from V and 4 bases from J, with 14 bases between. Here the CDR3 reads CASSSLRDSKNIQYF. The DNA of the CDR3 is TGTGCCAGCAGCTCTCTCAGGGATTCAAAAAACATTCAGTACTTC.